Listed below are T cell receptor beta chains from one sample, sequenced in a study of blood T cells in healthy people across ages. From the 5' RACE reads, TCRdb called clonotypes with MiXCR, one entry per CDR3 protein. The sample shows 850,000 to 1,100,000 distinct CDR3 sequences, roughly two fifths of them seen only once. The sample was blood. The receptors were sampled from a man in his late teens or twenties in good health. The CDR3 runs from the conserved cysteine through the conserved F or W. The D gene is left open where the match is weak. For some rows the clone size is stated as once, few or many, or as a class when expanded; others skip it.

v_call,d_call,clone_size,j_call,cdr3_aa,cdr3_nt
TRBV7-9,NA,few,TRBJ2-1,CASSFLATFEQFF,TGTGCCAGCAGCTTTTTGGCCACTTTTGAGCAGTTCTTC
TRBV10-3,NA,NA,TRBJ1-2,CAISDGGSNYGYTF,TGTGCCATCAGTGACGGGGGTTCTAACTATGGCTACACCTTC
TRBV6-5,NA,few,TRBJ1-4,CASSRYSATNEKLFF,TGTGCCAGCAGTCGATACAGTGCAACTAATGAAAAACTGTTTTTT
TRBV20-1,NA,many,TRBJ1-2,CSARGAGDGYTF,TGCAGTGCTAGAGGGGCAGGGGATGGCTACACCTTC
TRBV2,NA,NA,TRBJ2-2,CASSEDPGGSTGELFF,TGTGCCAGCAGTGAAGACCCGGGTGGGTCGACCGGGGAGCTGTTTTTT
TRBV28,NA,NA,TRBJ2-4,CASSFDALAKNIQYF,TGTGCCAGCAGTTTTGACGCTTTAGCCAAAAACATTCAGTACTTC
TRBV7-2,NA,few,TRBJ1-2,CASSLSAGALNYGYTF,TGTGCCAGCAGCTTATCGGCAGGGGCCCTTAACTATGGCTACACCTTC
TRBV5-1,NA,NA,TRBJ2-3,CASSPGAAKDTQYF,TGCGCCAGCAGCCCGGGGGCAGCCAAGGATACGCAGTATTTT
TRBV16,NA,NA,TRBJ1-1,CASSQARGIGTEAFF,TGTGCCAGCAGCCAAGCGAGGGGTATCGGCACTGAAGCTTTCTTT
TRBV5-1,NA,NA,TRBJ1-1,CASSSTSRAFF,TGCGCCAGCAGCTCGACTAGCCGAGCTTTCTTT
TRBV5-1,TRBD1,NA,TRBJ2-3,CASDTGQGGDTQYF,TGCGCCAGCGACACAGGACAGGGTGGGGATACGCAGTATTTT
TRBV28,NA,NA,TRBJ1-4,CASSPDQRGALLFF,TGTGCCAGCAGTCCGGACCAGAGGGGGGCACTACTGTTTTTT
TRBV7-9,NA,NA,TRBJ1-4,CASTSGARSEKLFF,TGTGCCAGCACCTCCGGAGCACGGAGTGAAAAACTGTTTTTT
TRBV4-3,TRBD1,NA,TRBJ1-3,CASSQDQGTGGNTIYF,TGCGCCAGCAGCCAAGATCAGGGGACAGGTGGAAACACCATATATTTT
TRBV10-3,NA,NA,TRBJ1-2,CAISESGPSTDGYTF,TGTGCCATCAGTGAGTCGGGTCCCTCTACAGATGGCTACACCTTC
TRBV9,NA,NA,TRBJ1-4,CASSLRSRLGGDEKLFF,TGTGCCAGCAGCTTGCGGAGTCGCTTGGGGGGTGATGAAAAACTGTTTTTT
TRBV4-1,NA,NA,TRBJ2-1,CASSQLLGYHNEQFF,TGCGCCAGCAGCCAATTGCTAGGGTATCACAATGAGCAGTTCTTC
TRBV7-9,NA,once,TRBJ1-2,CASSFVSYNYGYTF,TGTGCCAGTAGCTTTGTTAGTTACAACTATGGCTACACCTTC
TRBV13,NA,NA,TRBJ2-1,CASRVLYNEQFF,TGTGCCAGCCGGGTGTTATACAATGAGCAGTTCTTC
TRBV24-1,NA,NA,TRBJ2-3,CATSDKGPRLDTDTQYF,TGTGCCACCAGTGACAAAGGGCCGCGGCTTGACACAGATACGCAGTATTTT
TRBV7-2,NA,NA,TRBJ1-4,CASSLLLGTTNEKLFF,TGTGCCAGCAGCTTACTTTTGGGGACAACTAATGAAAAACTGTTTTTT
TRBV9,NA,NA,TRBJ1-2,CASSVVPAREGGYGYTF,TGTGCCAGCAGCGTAGTCCCCGCCAGGGAAGGCGGTTATGGCTACACCTTC
TRBV27,NA,NA,TRBJ2-5,CASSWRGTQYF,TGTGCCAGCAGTTGGAGAGGGACCCAGTACTTC
TRBV20-1,TRBD1,NA,TRBJ1-6,CSARDVRGDSPLHF,TGCAGTGCTAGAGATGTCAGGGGGGATTCACCCCTCCACTTT
TRBV4-2,NA,many,TRBJ2-7,CASSQSRNLYEQYF,TGTGCCAGCAGCCAAAGCAGGAACCTCTACGAGCAGTACTTC
TRBV3-1,TRBD2,once,TRBJ2-1,CASSPKGSGIYNEQFF,TGTGCCAGCAGCCCCAAGGGCAGCGGGATCTACAATGAGCAGTTCTTC
TRBV12-3/TRBV12-4,NA,NA,TRBJ2-1,CASSLALLVEQFF,TGTGCCAGCAGTTTAGCTCTACTAGTTGAGCAGTTCTTC
TRBV20-1,TRBD2,few,TRBJ2-5,CSARWTRRGNEQYF,TGCAGTGCTAGATGGACTAGAAGGGGCAATGAGCAGTACTTC
TRBV6-6,NA,NA,TRBJ1-1,CASSYLIGFVGTEAFF,TGTGCCAGCAGTTACCTCATCGGTTTTGTTGGCACTGAAGCTTTCTTT
TRBV20-1,TRBD2,NA,TRBJ2-2,CSAREGTRSTGELFF,TGCAGTGCTAGAGAAGGGACTAGAAGCACCGGGGAGCTGTTTTTT
TRBV7-9,NA,NA,TRBJ2-2,CASSLPLEGRGTGELFF,TGTGCCAGCAGCTTACCTTTGGAGGGTCGCGGCACCGGGGAGCTGTTTTTT
TRBV6-1,NA,NA,TRBJ1-2,CASSEVENYGYTF,TGTGCCAGCAGTGAGGTGGAAAACTATGGCTACACCTTC
TRBV5-1,NA,few,TRBJ2-3,CASSFPATDTQYF,TGCGCCAGCAGCTTCCCAGCGACAGATACGCAGTATTTT
TRBV20-1,TRBD2,many,TRBJ2-3,CSASSSGGAADTQYF,TGCAGTGCTAGCTCTAGCGGGGGGGCAGCAGATACGCAGTATTTT
TRBV4-3,NA,NA,TRBJ2-3,CASSQEIEADTQYF,TGCGCCAGCAGCCAAGAGATTGAGGCAGATACGCAGTATTTT
TRBV7-2,TRBD1,few,TRBJ2-7,CASSLAGQGAYEQYF,TGTGCCAGCAGCTTAGCCGGACAGGGGGCCTACGAGCAGTACTTC
TRBV29-1,TRBD1,few,TRBJ1-1,CSLQTGPMNTEAFF,TGCAGCCTGCAGACAGGGCCCATGAACACTGAAGCTTTCTTT
TRBV6-5,NA,NA,TRBJ1-4,CASSYSPGMVNAKLFF,TGTGCCAGCAGTTACTCCCCAGGGATGGTCAATGCAAAACTGTTTTTT
TRBV7-6,TRBD1,NA,TRBJ1-1,CASSPRQGKENTEAFF,TGTGCCAGCAGCCCTCGACAGGGTAAGGAGAACACTGAAGCTTTCTTT
TRBV9,NA,few,TRBJ2-1,CASSGDTSYNEQFF,TGTGCCAGCAGCGGGGACACCTCCTACAATGAGCAGTTCTTC
TRBV12-3/TRBV12-4,NA,NA,TRBJ1-1,CASIFSDTLNTEAFF,TGTGCCAGCATCTTTTCGGACACCCTGAACACTGAAGCTTTCTTT
TRBV2,NA,NA,TRBJ1-2,CASSEEAEGYGYTF,TGTGCCAGCAGTGAAGAGGCAGAAGGCTATGGCTACACCTTC
TRBV24-1,NA,NA,TRBJ1-1,CATSDSLGAFF,TGTGCCACCAGTGATTCCCTGGGAGCTTTCTTT
TRBV19,NA,NA,TRBJ2-7,CASSMAGNDEQYF,TGTGCCAGTAGTATGGCGGGGAACGACGAGCAGTACTTC
TRBV21-1,NA,few,TRBJ2-7,CASIYLLCTYEQYF,TGTGCCAGCATCTATCTTCTTTGTACCTACGAGCAGTACTTC
TRBV11-3,TRBD1,few,TRBJ1-4,CASSSDLDRENEKLFF,TGTGCCAGCAGCTCGGATCTGGACAGGGAGAATGAAAAACTGTTTTTT
TRBV20-1,NA,NA,TRBJ2-1,CSAILPGQRLSCNEQFF,TGCAGTGCCATCCTTCCGGGACAACGCTTATCCTGCAATGAGCAGTTCTTC
TRBV29-1,NA,few,TRBJ1-2,CSVATGRYFDGYTF,TGCAGCGTGGCGACAGGACGCTACTTCGATGGCTACACCTTC
TRBV7-2,NA,NA,TRBJ2-2,CASSLFVGELFF,TGTGCCAGCAGCTTATTTGTCGGGGAGCTGTTTTTT
TRBV12-3/TRBV12-4,NA,many,TRBJ1-6,CASSLGGGSPLHF,TGTGCCAGCAGCCTAGGGGGGGGATCACCCCTCCACTTT